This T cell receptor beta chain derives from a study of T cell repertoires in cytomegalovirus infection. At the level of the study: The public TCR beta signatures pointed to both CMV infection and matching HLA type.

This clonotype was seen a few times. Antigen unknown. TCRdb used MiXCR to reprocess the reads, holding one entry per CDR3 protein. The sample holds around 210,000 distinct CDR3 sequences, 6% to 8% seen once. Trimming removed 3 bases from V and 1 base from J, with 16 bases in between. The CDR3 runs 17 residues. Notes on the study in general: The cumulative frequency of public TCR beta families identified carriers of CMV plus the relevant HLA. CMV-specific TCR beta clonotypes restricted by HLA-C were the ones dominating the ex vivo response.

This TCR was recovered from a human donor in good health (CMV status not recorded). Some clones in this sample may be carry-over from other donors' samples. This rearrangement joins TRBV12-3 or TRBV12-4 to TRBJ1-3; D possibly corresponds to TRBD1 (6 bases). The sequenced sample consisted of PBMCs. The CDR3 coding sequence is TGTGCCAGCAGTTTCGTCCCGGACAGCTTTTCTGGAAACACCATATATTTT. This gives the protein CASSFVPDSFSGNTIYF.